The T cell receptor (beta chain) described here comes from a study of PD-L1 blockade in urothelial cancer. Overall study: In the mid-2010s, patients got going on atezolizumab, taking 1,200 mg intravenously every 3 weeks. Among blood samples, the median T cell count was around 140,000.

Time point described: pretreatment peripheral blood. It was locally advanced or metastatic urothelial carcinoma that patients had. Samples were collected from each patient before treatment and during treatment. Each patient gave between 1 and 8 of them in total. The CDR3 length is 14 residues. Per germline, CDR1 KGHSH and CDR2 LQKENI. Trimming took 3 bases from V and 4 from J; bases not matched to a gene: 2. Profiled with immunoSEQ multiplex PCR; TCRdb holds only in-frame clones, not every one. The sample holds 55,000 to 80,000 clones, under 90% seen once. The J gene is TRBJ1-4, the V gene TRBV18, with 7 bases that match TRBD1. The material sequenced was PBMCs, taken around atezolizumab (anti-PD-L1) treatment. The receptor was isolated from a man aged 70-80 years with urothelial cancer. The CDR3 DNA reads TGTGCCAGCTCACCGGGACAGAATAATGAAAAACTGTTTTTT. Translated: CASSPGQNNEKLFF. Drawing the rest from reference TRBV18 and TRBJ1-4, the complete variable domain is NAGVMQNPRHLVRRRGQEARLRCSPMKGHSHVYWYRQLPEEGLKFMVYLQKENIIDESGMPKERFSAEFPKEGPSILRIQQVVRGDSAAYFCASSPGQNNEKLFFGSGTQLSVL.